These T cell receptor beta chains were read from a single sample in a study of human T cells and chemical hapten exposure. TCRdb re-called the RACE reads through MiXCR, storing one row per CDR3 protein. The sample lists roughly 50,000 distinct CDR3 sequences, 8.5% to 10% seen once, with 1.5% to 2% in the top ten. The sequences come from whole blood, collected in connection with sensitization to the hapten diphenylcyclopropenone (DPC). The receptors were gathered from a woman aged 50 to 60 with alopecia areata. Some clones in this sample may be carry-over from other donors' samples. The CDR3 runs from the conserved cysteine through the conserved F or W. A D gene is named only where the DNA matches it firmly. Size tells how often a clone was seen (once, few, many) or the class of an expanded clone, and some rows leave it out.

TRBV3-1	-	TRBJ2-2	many	TGTGCCAGCAGCCAGGGGGCGGGCACCGGGGAGCTGTTTTTT	CASSQGAGTGELFF
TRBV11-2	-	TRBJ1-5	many	TGTGCCAGCAGCTTAGATCCAGGAGGGAATCAGCCCCAGCATTTT	CASSLDPGGNQPQHF
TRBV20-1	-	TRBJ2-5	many	TGCAGTGCCCCGGTGGCTAGAAAAGAGACCCAGTACTTC	CSAPVARKETQYF
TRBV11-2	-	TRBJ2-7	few	TGTGCCAGCAGCTTAGGGGATGGGAGCTCCTACGAGCAGTACTTC	CASSLGDGSSYEQYF
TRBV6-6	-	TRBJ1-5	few	TGTGCCAGCAGAAAACAGGGCAATCAGCCCCAGCATTTT	CASRKQGNQPQHF
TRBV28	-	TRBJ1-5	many	TGTGCCAGCAGCTGGCAGCCCCTTGGGCCCAGCAATCAGCCCCAGCATTTT	CASSWQPLGPSNQPQHF
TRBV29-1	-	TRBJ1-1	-	TGCAGCGCTGGAGAATTGAACACTGAAGCTTTCTTT	CSAGELNTEAFF
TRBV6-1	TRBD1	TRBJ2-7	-	TGTGCCAGCAGCCCCCCCCCACAGGGGGTTCCCTACGAGCAGTACTTC	CASSPPPQGVPYEQYF
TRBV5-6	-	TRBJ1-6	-	TGTGCCAGCAGCTTGGCTGGACATTGGGATTCACCCCTCCACTTT	CASSLAGHWDSPLHF
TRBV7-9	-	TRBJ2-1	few	TGTGCCAGCAGCCCCCAAATCGGGACCTACAATGAGCAGTTCTTC	CASSPQIGTYNEQFF
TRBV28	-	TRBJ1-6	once	TGTGCCAGCAGTTACGGGACCCTCCACTTT	CASSYGTLHF
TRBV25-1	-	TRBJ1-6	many	TGTGCCAGCAGTGAGAATCAGGGAAGTAATTCACCCCTCCACTTT	CASSENQGSNSPLHF
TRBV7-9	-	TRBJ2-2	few	TGTGCCAGCACCCCGAGGCGGGGAGTGAACACCGGGGAGCTGTTTTTT	CASTPRRGVNTGELFF
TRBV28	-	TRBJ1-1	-	TGTGCCAGCAGGCAGGGGCCCACTGAAGCTTTCTTT	CASRQGPTEAFF
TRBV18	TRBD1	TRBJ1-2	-	TGTGCCAGCTCACCAACCCGACAGGGATACTATGGCTACACCTTC	CASSPTRQGYYGYTF
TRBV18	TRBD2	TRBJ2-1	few	TGTGCCAGCTCACCGACTAGCGAAGAGCAGTTCTTC	CASSPTSEEQFF
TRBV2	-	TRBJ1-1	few	TGTGCCAGCAGTGAAAGGGCGGGCACTGAAGCTTTCTTT	CASSERAGTEAFF
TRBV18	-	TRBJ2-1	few	TGTGCCAGCTCACCACAAGGAAATAATGAGCAGTTCTTC	CASSPQGNNEQFF
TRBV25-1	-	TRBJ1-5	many	TGTGCCAGCAGTGGCGACCTGGGCAACAATCAGCCCCAGCATTTT	CASSGDLGNNQPQHF
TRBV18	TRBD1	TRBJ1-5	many	TGTGCCAGCTCATCCCGGCAGGGGGACAATCAGCCCCAGCATTTT	CASSSRQGDNQPQHF
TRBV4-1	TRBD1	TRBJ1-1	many	TGCGCCAGCAGCCAAGGCGGGACAGCGAACACTGAAGCTTTCTTT	CASSQGGTANTEAFF
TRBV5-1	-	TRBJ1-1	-	TGCGCCAGCAGGGTTGGGGCCGGGACTTTATCCGCTGAAGCTTTCTTT	CASRVGAGTLSAEAFF
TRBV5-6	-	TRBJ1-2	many	TGTGCCAGTACCTCGAGATCTAACTATGGCTACACCTTC	CASTSRSNYGYTF
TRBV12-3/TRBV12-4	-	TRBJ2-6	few	TGTGCCAGCAGAATCCAACCGAACTCTGGGGCCAACGTCCTGACTTTC	CASRIQPNSGANVLTF
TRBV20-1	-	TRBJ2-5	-	TGCAGTGCTAGAGATGGGTTGAACCAAGAGACCCAGTACTTC	CSARDGLNQETQYF
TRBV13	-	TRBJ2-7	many	TGTGCCAGCAGCCCCGGGTTGCCCCCCTACGAGCAGTACTTC	CASSPGLPPYEQYF
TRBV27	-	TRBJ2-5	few	TGTGCCAGCAGCCCGACGGGAGACTGGGCGTGGACCCAGTACTTC	CASSPTGDWAWTQYF
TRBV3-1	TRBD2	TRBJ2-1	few	TGTGCCAGCAGCCAGGCTGGACTAGCGGGGACCTACAATGAGCAGTTCTTC	CASSQAGLAGTYNEQFF
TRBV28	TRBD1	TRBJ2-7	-	TGTGCCAGCAGTTTTTATGGGACAGAAATTACCTACGAGCAGTACTTC	CASSFYGTEITYEQYF
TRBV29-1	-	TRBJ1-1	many	TGCAGCGTGGCCACAGGCTTGAACACTGAAGCTTTCTTT	CSVATGLNTEAFF
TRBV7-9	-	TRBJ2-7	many	TGTGCCAGCAGCTTAGCGGGGCCCTACGAGCAGTACTTC	CASSLAGPYEQYF
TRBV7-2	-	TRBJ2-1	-	TGTGCCAGCAGCCCCGGGGTTGGGAGGAATGAGCAGTTCTTC	CASSPGVGRNEQFF
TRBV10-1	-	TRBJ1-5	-	TGCGCCAGCAGTGAGTCGCAGTATCAGCCCCAGCATTTT	CASSESQYQPQHF
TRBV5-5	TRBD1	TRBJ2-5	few	TGTGCCAGCAGACCTGAACAGGGGTACTTAGAGACCCAGTACTTC	CASRPEQGYLETQYF
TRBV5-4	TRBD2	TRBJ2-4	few	TGTGCCAGCAGCCGGGCTAGCGGAGCCAAAAACATTCAGTACTTC	CASSRASGAKNIQYF
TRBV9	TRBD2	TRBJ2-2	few	TGTGCCAGCAGCGTTCCAAGGCGACTAGCGGGAGGTGGGGAGCTGTTTTTT	CASSVPRRLAGGGELFF
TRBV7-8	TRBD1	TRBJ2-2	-	TGTGCCAGCAGCCCCCGGACAGGGGGCACCGGGGAGCTGTTTTTT	CASSPRTGGTGELFF
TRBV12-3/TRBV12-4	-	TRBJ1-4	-	TGTGCCAGCAGTTTAGTGGCAACAAATGAAAAACTGTTTTTT	CASSLVATNEKLFF
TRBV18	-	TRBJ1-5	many	TGTGCCAGCTCACCTAACAGGGACGGCCAGCCCCAGCATTTT	CASSPNRDGQPQHF
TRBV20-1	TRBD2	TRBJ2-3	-	TGCAGTGCTAGAGTTGTCGGGAGGGCCTCAGATACGCAGTATTTT	CSARVVGRASDTQYF